This TCR beta chain was recorded in a study of CD8+ T cells in alopecia areata. Findings and caveats of the study: Besides other cells, scalp samples also yield sequences of resident alphabeta T cells from normal skin.

V shed 6 bases and J shed 4 bases, with 12 bases lying between them. Germline assignment: CDR1 PRHDT and CDR2 FYEKMQ (reference sequence). This CDR3 comprises 13 residues. Reverse transcription of extracted RNA yielded cDNA, which provided the sequencing template. Only in-frame clones appear in the TCRdb table, and some are missing; sequencing was by immunoSEQ multiplex PCR. The repertoire includes 120,000 or so clones, around 50% of them detected once, and under 12% sits in the top ten. In the case of this clone: Antigen specificity is unknown.

This chain links TRBV13 with TRBJ1-1, with D maybe TRBD1 (6 bases). This TCR was sampled from a human donor with alopecia areata. Material for sequencing was NKG2D-low CD8+ T cells sorted from blood. DNA of the CDR3: TGTGCCAGCAGTTTTACAGGGATCACTGAAGCTTTCTTT. This translates into CASSFTGITEAFF.